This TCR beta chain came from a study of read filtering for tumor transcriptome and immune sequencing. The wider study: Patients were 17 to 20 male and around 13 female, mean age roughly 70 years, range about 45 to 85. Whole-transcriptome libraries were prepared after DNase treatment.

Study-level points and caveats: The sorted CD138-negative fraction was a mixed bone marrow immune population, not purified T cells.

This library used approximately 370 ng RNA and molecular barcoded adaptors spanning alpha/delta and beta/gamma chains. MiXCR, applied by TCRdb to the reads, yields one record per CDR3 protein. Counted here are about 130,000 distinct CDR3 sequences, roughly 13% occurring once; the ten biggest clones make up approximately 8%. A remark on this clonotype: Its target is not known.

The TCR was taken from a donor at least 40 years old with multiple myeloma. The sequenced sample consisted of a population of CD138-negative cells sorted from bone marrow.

The CDR3 region is CASSEFFAREVEQFF. Here the CDR3 DNA reads TGTGCCAGCAGTGAATTCTTCGCGCGGGAGGTTGAGCAGTTCTTC. The V and J genes are TRBV2 and TRBJ2-1, with 8 bases matching TRBD2. The V gene's germline CDR1 is SNHLY and CDR2 FYNNEI. With V trimmed by 2 bases and J by 9 bases, 9 bases remained unmatched. The CDR3 covers 15 residues.